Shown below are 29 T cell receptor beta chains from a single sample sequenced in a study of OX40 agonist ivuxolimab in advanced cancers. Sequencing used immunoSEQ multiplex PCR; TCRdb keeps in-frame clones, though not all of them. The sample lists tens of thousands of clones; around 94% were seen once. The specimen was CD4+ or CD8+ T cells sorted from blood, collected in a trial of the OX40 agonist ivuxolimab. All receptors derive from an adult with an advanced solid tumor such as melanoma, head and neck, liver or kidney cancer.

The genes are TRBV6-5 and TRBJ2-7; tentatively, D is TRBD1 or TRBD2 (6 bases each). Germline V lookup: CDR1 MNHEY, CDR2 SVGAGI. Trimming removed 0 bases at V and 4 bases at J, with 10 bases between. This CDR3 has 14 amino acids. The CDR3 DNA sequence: TGTGCCAGCAGTTACTCTGGAGGGGGATACGAGCAGTACTTC. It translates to CASSYSGGGYEQYF.

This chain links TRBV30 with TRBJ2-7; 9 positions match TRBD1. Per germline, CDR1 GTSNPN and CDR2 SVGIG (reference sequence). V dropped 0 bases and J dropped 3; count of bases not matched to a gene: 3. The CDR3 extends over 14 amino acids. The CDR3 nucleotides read TGTGCCTGGAGTGTAACGGGACAGGGCTACGAGCAGTACTTC. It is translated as CAWSVTGQGYEQYF.

The CDR3 nucleotides are TGCGCCAGCAGCCTCGACCCGGGACTAGCTCCCTATACGCAGTATTTT. Translation: CASSLDPGLAPYTQYF. The rearrangement joins TRBV4-1 to TRBJ2-3; 9 positions agree with TRBD2. Trimming at V came to 4 bases and at J to 7 bases, leaving 12 bases not matched to a gene. The length of the CDR3 is 16 residues. Per germline, CDR1 MGHRA and CDR2 YSYEKL.

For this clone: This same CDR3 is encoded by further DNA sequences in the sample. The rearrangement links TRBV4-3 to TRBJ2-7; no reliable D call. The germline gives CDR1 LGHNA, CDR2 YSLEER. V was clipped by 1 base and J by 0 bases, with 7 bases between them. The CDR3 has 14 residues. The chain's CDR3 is CASSQGRSSYEQYF. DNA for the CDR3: TGCGCCAGCAGCCAAGGCAGGAGCTCCTACGAGCAGTACTTC.

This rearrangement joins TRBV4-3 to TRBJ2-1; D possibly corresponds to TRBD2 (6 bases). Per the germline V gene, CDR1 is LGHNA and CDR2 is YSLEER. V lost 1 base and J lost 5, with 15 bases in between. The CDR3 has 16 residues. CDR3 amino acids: CASSQGPRGTDNEQFF. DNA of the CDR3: TGCGCCAGCAGCCAAGGTCCTCGCGGGACCGACAATGAGCAGTTCTTC.

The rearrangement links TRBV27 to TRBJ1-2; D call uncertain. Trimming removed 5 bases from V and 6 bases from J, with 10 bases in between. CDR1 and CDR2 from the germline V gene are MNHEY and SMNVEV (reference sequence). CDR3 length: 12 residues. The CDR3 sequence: CASSDPRDGYTF. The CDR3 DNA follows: TGTGCCAGCAGTGACCCCAGAGATGGCTACACCTTC.

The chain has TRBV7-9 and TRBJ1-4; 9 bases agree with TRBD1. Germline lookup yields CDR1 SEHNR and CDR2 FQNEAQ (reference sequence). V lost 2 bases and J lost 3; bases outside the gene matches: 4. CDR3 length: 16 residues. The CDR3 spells CASSLLRQGANEKLFF. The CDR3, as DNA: TGTGCCAGCAGCTTACTACGACAGGGGGCTAATGAAAAACTGTTTTTT.

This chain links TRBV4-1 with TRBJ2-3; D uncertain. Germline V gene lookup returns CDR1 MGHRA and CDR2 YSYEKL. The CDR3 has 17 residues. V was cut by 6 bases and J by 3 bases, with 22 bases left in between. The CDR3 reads CASSPFDFPSGTDTQYF. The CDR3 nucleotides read TGCGCCAGCAGTCCATTCGACTTTCCTAGTGGGACAGATACGCAGTATTTT.

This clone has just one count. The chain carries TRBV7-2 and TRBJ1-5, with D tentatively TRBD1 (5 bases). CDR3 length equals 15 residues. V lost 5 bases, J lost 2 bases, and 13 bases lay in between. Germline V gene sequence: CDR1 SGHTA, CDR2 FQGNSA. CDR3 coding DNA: TGTGCCAGCAGCCGAACGCTAGGGGGCAATCAGCCCCAGCATTTT. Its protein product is CASSRTLGGNQPQHF.

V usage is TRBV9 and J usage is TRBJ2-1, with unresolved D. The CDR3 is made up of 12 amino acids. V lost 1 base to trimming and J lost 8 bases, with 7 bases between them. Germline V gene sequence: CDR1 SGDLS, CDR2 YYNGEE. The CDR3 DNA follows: TGTGCCAGCAGCGTATCCTGGGATGAGCAGTTCTTC. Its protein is CASSVSWDEQFF.

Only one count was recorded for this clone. The CDR3 protein is CASSPAGGNTEAFF. In DNA form, the CDR3 reads TGCGCCAGCAGCCCAGCGGGGGGGAACACTGAAGCTTTCTTT. This chain links TRBV4-1 with TRBJ1-1; perhaps TRBD1 as D (5 bases). Looked up from germline, CDR1 is MGHRA and CDR2 is YSYEKL. The CDR3 sequence is 14 residues long. Between the trimmed V and J ends, which lost 4 bases and 1 base, there was a span of 10 bases.

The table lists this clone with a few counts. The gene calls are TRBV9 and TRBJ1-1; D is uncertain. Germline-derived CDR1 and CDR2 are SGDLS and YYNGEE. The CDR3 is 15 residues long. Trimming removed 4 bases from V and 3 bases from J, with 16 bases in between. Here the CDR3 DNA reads TGTGCCAGCAGCTTAAGTTGGGTTAGAGACACTGAAGCTTTCTTT. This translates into CASSLSWVRDTEAFF.

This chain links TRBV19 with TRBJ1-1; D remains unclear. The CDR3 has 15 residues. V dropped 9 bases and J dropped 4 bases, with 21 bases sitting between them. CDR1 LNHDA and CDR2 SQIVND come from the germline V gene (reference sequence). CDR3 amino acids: CASQRTAGTVTEAFF. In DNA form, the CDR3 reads TGTGCCAGCCAAAGGACCGCCGGCACTGTCACTGAAGCTTTCTTT. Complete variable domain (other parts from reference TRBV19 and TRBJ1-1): DGGITQSPKYLFRKEGQNVTLSCEQNLNHDAMYWYRQDPGQGLRLIYYSQIVNDFQKGDIAEGYSVSREKKESFPLTVTSAQKNPTAFYLCASQRTAGTVTEAFFGQGTRLTVV.

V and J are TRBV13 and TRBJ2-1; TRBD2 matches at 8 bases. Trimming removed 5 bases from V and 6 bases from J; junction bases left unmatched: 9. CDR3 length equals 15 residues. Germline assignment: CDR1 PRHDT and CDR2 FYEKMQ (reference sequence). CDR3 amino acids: CASSLAGTSFNEQFF. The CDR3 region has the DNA TGTGCCAGCAGCCTGGCCGGGACTAGTTTCAATGAGCAGTTCTTC.

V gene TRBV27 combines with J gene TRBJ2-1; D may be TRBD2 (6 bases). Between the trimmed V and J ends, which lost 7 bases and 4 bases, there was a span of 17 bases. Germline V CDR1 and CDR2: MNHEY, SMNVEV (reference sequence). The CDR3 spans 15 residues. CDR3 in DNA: TGTGCCAGCACAAGGAGGGCTCCTTCATACAATGAGCAGTTCTTC. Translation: CASTRRAPSYNEQFF.

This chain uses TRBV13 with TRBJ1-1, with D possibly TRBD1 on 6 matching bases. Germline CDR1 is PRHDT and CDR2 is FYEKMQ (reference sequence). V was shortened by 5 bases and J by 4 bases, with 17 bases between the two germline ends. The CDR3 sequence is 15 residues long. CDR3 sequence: CASSLFSGEGTEAFF. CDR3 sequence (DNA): TGTGCCAGCAGCCTCTTTTCAGGGGAAGGCACTGAAGCTTTCTTT.

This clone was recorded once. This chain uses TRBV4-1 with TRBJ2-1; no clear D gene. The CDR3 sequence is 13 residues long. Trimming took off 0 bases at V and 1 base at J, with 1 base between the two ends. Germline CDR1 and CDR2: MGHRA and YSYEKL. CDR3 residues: CASSQDSYNEQFF. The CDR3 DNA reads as TGCGCCAGCAGCCAAGATTCCTACAATGAGCAGTTCTTC.

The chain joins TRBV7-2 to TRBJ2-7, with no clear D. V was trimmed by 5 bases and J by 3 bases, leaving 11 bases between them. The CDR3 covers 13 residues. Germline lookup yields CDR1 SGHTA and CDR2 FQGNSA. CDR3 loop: CASSPLLNYEQYF. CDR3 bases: TGTGCCAGCAGCCCGCTTTTAAACTACGAGCAGTACTTC.

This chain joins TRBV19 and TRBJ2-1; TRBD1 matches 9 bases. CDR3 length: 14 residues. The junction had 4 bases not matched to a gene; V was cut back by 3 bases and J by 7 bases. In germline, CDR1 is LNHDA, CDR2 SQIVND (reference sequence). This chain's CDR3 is CASSMGQGANEQFF. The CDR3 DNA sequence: TGTGCCAGTAGTATGGGACAGGGTGCAAATGAGCAGTTCTTC.

The CDR3 reads CASCPSGATNEKLFF. DNA of the CDR3: TGTGCCAGCTGCCCGTCAGGGGCAACTAATGAAAAACTGTTTTTT. V is TRBV6-5 and J is TRBJ1-4, with D perhaps TRBD1 (6 bases). This CDR3 is 15 amino acids long. CDR1 is MNHEY, CDR2 SVGAGI, per germline. V was clipped by 8 bases and J by 0 bases, with 13 bases between them.

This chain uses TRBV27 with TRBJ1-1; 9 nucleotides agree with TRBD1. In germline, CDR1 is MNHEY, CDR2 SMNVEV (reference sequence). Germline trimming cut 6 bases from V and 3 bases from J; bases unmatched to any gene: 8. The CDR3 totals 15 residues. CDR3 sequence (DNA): TGTGCCAGCAGCTTGACAGGGGGTCGCCACACTGAAGCTTTCTTT. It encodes CASSLTGGRHTEAFF.

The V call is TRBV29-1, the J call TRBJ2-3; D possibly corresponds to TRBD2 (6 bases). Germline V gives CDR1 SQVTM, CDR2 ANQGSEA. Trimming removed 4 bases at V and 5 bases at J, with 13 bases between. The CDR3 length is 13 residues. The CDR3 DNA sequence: TGCAGCGTTGCTCCGGGGAGGATAGATACGCAGTATTTT. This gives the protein CSVAPGRIDTQYF.

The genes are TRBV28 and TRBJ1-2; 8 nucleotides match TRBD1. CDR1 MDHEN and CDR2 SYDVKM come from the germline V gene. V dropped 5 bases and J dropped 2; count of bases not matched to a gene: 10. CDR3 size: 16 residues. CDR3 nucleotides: TGTGCCAGCAGTCGGGACAGGATATTACCCAACTATGGCTACACCTTC. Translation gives CASSRDRILPNYGYTF.

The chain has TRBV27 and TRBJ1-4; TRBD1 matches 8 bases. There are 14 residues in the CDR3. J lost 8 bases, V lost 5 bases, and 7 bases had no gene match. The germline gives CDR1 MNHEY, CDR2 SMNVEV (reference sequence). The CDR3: CASSPGQGREKLFF. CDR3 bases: TGTGCCAGCAGTCCAGGACAGGGCAGAGAAAAACTGTTTTTT.

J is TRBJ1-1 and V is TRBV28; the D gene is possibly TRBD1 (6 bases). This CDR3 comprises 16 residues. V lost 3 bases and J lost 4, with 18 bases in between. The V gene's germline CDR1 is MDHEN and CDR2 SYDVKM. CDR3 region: CASSFASGGVGTEAFF. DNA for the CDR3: TGTGCCAGCAGTTTTGCGTCGGGGGGCGTTGGCACTGAAGCTTTCTTT.

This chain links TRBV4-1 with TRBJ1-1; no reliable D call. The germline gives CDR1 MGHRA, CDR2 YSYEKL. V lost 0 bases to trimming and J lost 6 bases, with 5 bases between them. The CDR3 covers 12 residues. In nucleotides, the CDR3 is TGCGCCAGCAGCCAAGATGGAGCTGAAGCTTTCTTT. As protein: CASSQDGAEAFF.

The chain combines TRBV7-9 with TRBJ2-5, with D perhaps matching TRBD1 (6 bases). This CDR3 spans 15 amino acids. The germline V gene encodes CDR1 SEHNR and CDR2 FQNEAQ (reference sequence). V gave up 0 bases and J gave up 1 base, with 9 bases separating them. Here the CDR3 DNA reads TGTGCCAGCAGCTTAGCGTACAGGGTCCAAGAGACCCAGTACTTC. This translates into CASSLAYRVQETQYF.

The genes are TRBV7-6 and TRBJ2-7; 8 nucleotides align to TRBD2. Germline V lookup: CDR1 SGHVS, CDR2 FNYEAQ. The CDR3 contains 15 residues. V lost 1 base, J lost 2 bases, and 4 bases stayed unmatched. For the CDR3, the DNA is TGTGCCAGCAGCTTAGGGGTCGGGGGGGCCTACGAGCAGTACTTC. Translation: CASSLGVGGAYEQYF.

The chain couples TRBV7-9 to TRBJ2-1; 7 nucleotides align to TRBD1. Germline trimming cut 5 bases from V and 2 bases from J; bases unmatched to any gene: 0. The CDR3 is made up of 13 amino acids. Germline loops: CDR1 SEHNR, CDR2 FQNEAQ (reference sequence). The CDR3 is CASSGTAYNEQFF. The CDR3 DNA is TGTGCCAGCAGCGGGACAGCCTACAATGAGCAGTTCTTC.